The 3 T cell receptor beta chains given below trace back to one sample, sequenced in a study of blood T cell repertoires in COVID-19. Here immunoSEQ multiplex PCR was the method, and the copy in TCRdb shows in-frame clones only, minus some. The table shows around 200,000 clones, with approximately 88% occurring only once. The sample taken for sequencing was PBMCs or T cells enriched from blood (not recorded which). The receptors shown here come from a woman in her twenties or thirties who had recovered from COVID-19.

CDR3 coding DNA: TGTGCCAGCAGCGTGACAGGGGGATTGAACACTGAAGCTTTCTTT. Protein sequence: CASSVTGGLNTEAFF. The J gene is TRBJ1-1, the V gene TRBV7-2; TRBD1 agrees at 9 bases. The germline CDR1 and CDR2 sequences are SGHTA and FQGNSA. The CDR3 loop spans 15 amino acids. V was pared by 5 bases and J by 0 bases, with 4 bases of the junction left unmatched.

This chain links TRBV2 with TRBJ2-2; D is ambiguous. Trimming cost V 1 base and J 6 bases, with 3 bases left between them. This CDR3 has 12 amino acids. CDR1 SNHLY and CDR2 FYNNEI come from the germline V gene. The CDR3 sequence: CASSEGAGELFF. CDR3 in DNA: TGTGCCAGCAGTGAAGGAGCCGGGGAGCTGTTTTTT. Variable domain in full (rest from reference TRBV2 and TRBJ2-2): EPEVTQTPSHQVTQMGQEVILRCVPISNHLYFYWYRQILGQKVEFLVSFYNNEISEKSEIFDDQFSVERPDGSNFTLKIRSTKLEDSAMYFCASSEGAGELFFGEGSRLTVL.

The chain couples TRBV5-6 to TRBJ1-5, with 8 positions matching TRBD1. The CDR3 extends over 14 amino acids. The germline V gene encodes CDR1 SGHDT and CDR2 YYEEEE. V shed 4 bases and J 7 bases; nucleotides not matched to a gene: 7. This CDR3 reads CASSKDRVWQPQHF. The CDR3 nucleotides read TGTGCCAGCAGCAAGGACAGGGTATGGCAGCCCCAGCATTTT.